This T cell receptor beta chain was captured in a study of blood T cell repertoires in COVID-19. Regarding this clone: Other DNA sequences in the sample encode the same CDR3.

Produced via immunoSEQ multiplex PCR; TCRdb's table is partial and in-frame only. The sample lists fewer than 400,000 clones; more than 90% were seen once. Specimen: PBMCs or T cells enriched from blood (not recorded which). The source of this sequence is a woman in her twenties or thirties who had recovered from COVID-19.

In nucleotides, the CDR3 is TGTGCCAGCAGCTTAGCGTCGGGTAATGAAAAACTGTTTTTT. Translating it yields CASSLASGNEKLFF. J is TRBJ1-4 and V is TRBV7-9; no clear D. The CDR3 runs 14 residues. Between the trimmed V and J ends, which lost 0 bases and 4 bases, there was a span of 6 bases. Per the germline V gene, CDR1 is SEHNR and CDR2 is FQNEAQ (reference sequence).